This T cell receptor beta chain emerged from a study of neurological immune-mediated disorders. The length of the CDR3 is 15 residues. Germline values: CDR1 SGHVS, CDR2 FQNEAQ. V was clipped by 3 bases and J by 2 bases; unmatched bases: 3. The cDNA came from 5'RACE, which used 10-nucleotide random UMIs. Every sequencing run returned over 190 million TCR-beta sequences, which were derived from 15-18 subjects. A single record per CDR3 protein comes from TCRdb applying MiXCR to the 5' RACE reads. The data hold about 79,000 distinct CDR3 sequences, with roughly an eighth observed a single time. This clonotype was recorded a few times. The unsorted libraries originated from 2 million PBMCs that had been stored at -80 C.

This TCR was recovered from a woman aged 45-60 years in good health. The V gene is TRBV7-8, the J gene TRBJ2-3, with 9 bases that match TRBD2. Material for sequencing was PBMCs. CDR3 in DNA: TGTGCCAGCAGCTTTGCGGGGGGGCCCACAGATACGCAGTATTTT. The encoded protein is CASSFAGGPTDTQYF.